A single T cell receptor (beta chain) is shown here with its context. Which antigen it targets is not known. Per-base quality was not reported, and no clone a single base away is much larger than it. The CDR3 sequence holds 13 residues, the cysteine and phenylalanine included. Left in the record is the CDR3 DNA by itself, 39 bases read in frame from the first base. From a lookup of the germline V gene (reference sequence), CDR1 and CDR2 are DFQATT and SNEGSKA. At the junction V is shortened by 7 bases and J by 5 bases, with 15 bases in between. Ficoll-Paque density gradient centrifugation was used to isolate PBMCs. The run used an Illumina NovaSeq 6000. Using 5'RACE with constant-segment primers, TCRalpha and TCRbeta cDNA libraries were constructed, with sample barcodes and unique molecular identifiers added in the process. Trizol reagent was used to extract RNA from every sample. Library amplification was performed in two PCR steps, and a second sample barcode and Illumina TruSeq adapters were introduced in the second step. The libraries were sequenced on an Illumina NovaSeq using 2 x 150 bp paired-end reads. In the original analysis: With migec v1.2.7, reads were demultiplexed and then collapsed into UMI-guided consensus sequences. With mixcr v2.1.11, UMI consensuses were aligned to TRA and TRB V and J templates and assembled into clonotypes. Expanded or contracted clonotypes were those called significant by both edgeR and NoisET, with noise models trained on biological replicates. edgeR calls used a false discovery rate-adjusted p below 0.01 and a log2 fold-change threshold of 1. PCA with hierarchical clustering of max-normalized trajectories of the 1000 most abundant clonotypes was used as exploratory dynamics analysis. The CD4 or CD8 phenotype of responding clones was assigned using the separately sequenced CD4+ and CD8+ repertoires. The raw public reads went through TCRdb reprocessing: fastp at Q25, MiXCR clone calling, in-frame beta chains kept. Every CDR3 protein is listed once, alongside the most common genes and DNA of its rows. The V and J calls were determined by TCRdb, not by the authors. This sample has roughly 400,000 distinct CDR3 sequences in its table, and about a sixth of those were observed once. The top ten clones comprise about 22% of the sample.

This specimen belongs to a study of T-cell memory formation after mild COVID-19 (dated by TCRdb to the early 2020s). Study-level background: Most TCR sequence clusters were specific to one of the two donors. In a couple of donors, T-cell clones that expanded and contracted after mild COVID-19 were tracked by sequencing TCRalpha and TCRbeta repertoires over time. The cohort comprised two young, previously healthy adult volunteers, one female and one male. What the work shows at the level of the full study, not this receptor alone: Contracting CD4+ clones appeared mostly in the CM and EM memory subsets, whereas CD8+ clones were enriched in EMRA. Only two mild cases were covered in the study, and larger cohorts including severe cases with pre-infection samples were considered necessary. Some responding clones were detected in pre-infection memory, suggesting pre-existing cross-reactive memory T cells joined the SARS-CoV-2 response. Clones contracting from day 15 to 85 had balanced CD4/CD8 phenotypes, while a second wave expanding from day 15 to 37 was biased towards CD4+. SARS-CoV-2 specificity was not confirmed for the second-wave clones peaking on day 37.

The TCR comes from a man aged 18 to 29 who had mild COVID-19 (a few samples of this study predate the infection). The sample titles of this study are shuffled in the database, so cell type and time point are left out; the donor was told from shared clones. The sample consisted of PBMCs or a T cell subset sorted from them (not recorded which). The rearrangement combines TRBV20-1 with TRBJ1-5, and TRBD1 may be the D gene, going by 6 matching bases. The CDR3 reads as follows: CSGVGQLDQPQHF. The DNA is as follows: TGCAGTGGGGTCGGACAGCTAGATCAGCCCCAGCATTTT.